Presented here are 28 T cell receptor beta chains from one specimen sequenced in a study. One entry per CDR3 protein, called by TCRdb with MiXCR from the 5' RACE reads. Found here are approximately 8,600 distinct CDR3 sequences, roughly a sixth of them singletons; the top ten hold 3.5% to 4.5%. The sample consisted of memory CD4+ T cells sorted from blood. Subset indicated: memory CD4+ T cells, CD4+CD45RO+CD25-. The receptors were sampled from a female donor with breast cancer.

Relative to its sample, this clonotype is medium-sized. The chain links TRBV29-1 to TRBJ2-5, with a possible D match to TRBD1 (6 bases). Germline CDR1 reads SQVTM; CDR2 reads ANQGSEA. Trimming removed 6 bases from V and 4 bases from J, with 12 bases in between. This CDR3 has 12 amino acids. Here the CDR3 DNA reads TGCAGCGTCCGACAGGTTGGAGAGACCCAGTACTTC. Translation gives CSVRQVGETQYF. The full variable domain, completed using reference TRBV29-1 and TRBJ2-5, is SAVISQKPSRDICQRGTSLTIQCQVDSQVTMMFWYRQQPGQSLTLIATANQGSEATYESGFVIDKFPISRPNLTFSTLTVSNMSPEDSSIYLCSVRQVGETQYFGPGTRLLVL.

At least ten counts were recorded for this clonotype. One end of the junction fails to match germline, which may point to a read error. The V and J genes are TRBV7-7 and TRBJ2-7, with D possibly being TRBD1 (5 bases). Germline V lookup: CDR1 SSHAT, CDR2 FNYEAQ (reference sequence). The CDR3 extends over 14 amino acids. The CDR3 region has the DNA TGTGCTAGCAGCTTATCCGAGACAGCATACGAGCAGTACTTC. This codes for CASSLSETAYEQYF.

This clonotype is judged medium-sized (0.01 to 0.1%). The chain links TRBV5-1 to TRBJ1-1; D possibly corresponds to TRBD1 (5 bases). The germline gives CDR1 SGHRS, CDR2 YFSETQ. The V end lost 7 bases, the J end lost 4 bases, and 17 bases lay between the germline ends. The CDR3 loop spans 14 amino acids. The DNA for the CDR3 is TGCGCCAGCGGGGACCCCACGAGGGGCACTGAAGCTTTCTTT. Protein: CASGDPTRGTEAFF. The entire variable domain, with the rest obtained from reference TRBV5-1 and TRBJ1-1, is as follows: KAGVTQTPRYLIKTRGQQVTLSCSPISGHRSVSWYQQTPGQGLQFLFEYFSETQRNKGNFPGRFSGRQFSNSRSEMNVSTLELGDSALYLCASGDPTRGTEAFFGQGTRLTVV.

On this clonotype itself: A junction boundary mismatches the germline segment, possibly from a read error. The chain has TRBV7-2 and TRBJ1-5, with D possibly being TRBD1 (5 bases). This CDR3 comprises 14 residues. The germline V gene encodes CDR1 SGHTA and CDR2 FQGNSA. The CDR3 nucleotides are TGTGCCAGCGGCTATAATACAGGTTATCAGCCCCGGCATTTC. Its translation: CASGYNTGYQPRHF.

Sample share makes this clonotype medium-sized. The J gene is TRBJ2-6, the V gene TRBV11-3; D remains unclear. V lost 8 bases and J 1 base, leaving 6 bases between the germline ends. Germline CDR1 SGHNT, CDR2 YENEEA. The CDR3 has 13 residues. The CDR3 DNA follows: TGTGCCAGCGCGACGTCTGGGGCCAACGTCCTGACTTTC. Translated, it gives CASATSGANVLTF.

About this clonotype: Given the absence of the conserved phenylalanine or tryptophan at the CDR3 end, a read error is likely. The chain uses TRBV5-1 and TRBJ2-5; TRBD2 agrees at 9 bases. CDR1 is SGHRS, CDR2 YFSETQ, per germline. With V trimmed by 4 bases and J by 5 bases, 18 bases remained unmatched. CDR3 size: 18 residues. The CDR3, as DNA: TGCGCCAGCAGCCAGCAAACATTTCCCGGACTAGCGTACGAGACCCAGTACTAC. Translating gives CASSQQTFPGLAYETQYY.

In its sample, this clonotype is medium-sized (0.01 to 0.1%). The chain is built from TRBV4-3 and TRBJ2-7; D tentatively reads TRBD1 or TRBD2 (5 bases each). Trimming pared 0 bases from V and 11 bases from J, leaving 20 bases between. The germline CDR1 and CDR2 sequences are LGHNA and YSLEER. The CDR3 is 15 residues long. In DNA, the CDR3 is TGCGCCAGCAGCCAAGAAAGGGACCCCCGGGACCAAAAGTACTTC. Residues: CASSQERDPRDQKYF.

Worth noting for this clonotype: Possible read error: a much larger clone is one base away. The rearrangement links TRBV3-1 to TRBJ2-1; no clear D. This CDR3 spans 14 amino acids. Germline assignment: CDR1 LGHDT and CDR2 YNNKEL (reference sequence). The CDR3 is CASSRGSLGNEQCF. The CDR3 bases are TGTGCCAGCAGCCGAGGCAGCCTAGGTAATGAGCAGTGCTTC.

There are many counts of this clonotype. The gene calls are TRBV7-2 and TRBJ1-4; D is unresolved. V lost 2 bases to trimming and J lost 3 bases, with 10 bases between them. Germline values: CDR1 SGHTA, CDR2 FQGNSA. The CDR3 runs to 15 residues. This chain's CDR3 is CASSLRPGPNEKLFF. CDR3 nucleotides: TGTGCCAGCAGCTTACGCCCAGGACCTAATGAAAAACTGTTTTTT.

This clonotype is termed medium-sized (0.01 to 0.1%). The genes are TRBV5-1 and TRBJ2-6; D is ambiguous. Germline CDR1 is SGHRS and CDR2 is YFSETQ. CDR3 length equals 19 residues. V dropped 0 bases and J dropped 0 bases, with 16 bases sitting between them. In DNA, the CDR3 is TGCGCCAGCAGCTTGGACCCGATATTTTTCATCTCTGGGGCCAACGTCCTGACTTTC. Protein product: CASSLDPIFFISGANVLTF.

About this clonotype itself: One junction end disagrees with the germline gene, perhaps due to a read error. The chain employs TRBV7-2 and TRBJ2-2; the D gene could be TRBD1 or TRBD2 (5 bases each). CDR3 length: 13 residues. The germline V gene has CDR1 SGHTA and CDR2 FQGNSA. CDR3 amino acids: CASSLQGTGELPF. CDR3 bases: TGTGCCAGCAGCCTTCAGGGTACCGGGGAGCTGCCTTTT. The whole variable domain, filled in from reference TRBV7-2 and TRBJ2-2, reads GAGVSQSPSNKVTEKGKDVELRCDPISGHTALYWYRQSLGQGLEFLIYFQGNSAPDKSGLPSDRFSAERTGGSVSTLTIQRTQQEDSAVYLCASSLQGTGELPFGEGSRLTVL.

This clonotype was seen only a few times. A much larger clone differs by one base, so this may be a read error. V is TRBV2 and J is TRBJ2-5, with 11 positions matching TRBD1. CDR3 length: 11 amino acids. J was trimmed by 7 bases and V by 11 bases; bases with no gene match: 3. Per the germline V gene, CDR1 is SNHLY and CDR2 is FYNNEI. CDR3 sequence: CAGGTGGTQYF. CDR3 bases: TGTGCCGGCGGGACAGGGGGGACCCAGTACTTC.

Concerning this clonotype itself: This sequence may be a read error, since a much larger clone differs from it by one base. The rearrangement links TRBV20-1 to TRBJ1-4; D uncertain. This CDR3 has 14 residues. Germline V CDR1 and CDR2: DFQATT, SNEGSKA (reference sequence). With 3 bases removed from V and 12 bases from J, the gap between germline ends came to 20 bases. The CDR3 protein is CSASDGTAVSQLFF. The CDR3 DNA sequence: TGCAGTGCTAGTGATGGTACAGCCGTATCTCAACTGTTTTTT.

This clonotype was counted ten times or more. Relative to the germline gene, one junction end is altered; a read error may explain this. CDR3 coding DNA: TGCGCCAGCAGCCCCGGGACAGGCTTCTACAGTGAGCAGTTCTTC. Its translation: CASSPGTGFYSEQFF. The chain is built from TRBV5-1 and TRBJ2-1; 8 bases match TRBD1. The germline V gene encodes CDR1 SGHRS and CDR2 YFSETQ. This CDR3 comprises 15 residues.

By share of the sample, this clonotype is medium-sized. The CDR3 is CASRGATNEKLFF. The CDR3 DNA follows: TGTGCCAGCCGTGGTGCAACTAATGAAAAACTGTTTTTT. The chain couples TRBV2 to TRBJ1-4; D is unclear. Trimming removed 8 bases from V and 0 bases from J, with 7 bases in between. Germline V gene data show CDR1 as SNHLY and CDR2 as FYNNEI. This CDR3 region has 13 residues.

The CDR3 DNA follows: TGTGCCAGCAGCCAGCAGGCAACTAATGAAAAACTGTTTTTT. Protein product: CASSQQATNEKLFF. This chain links TRBV3-1 with TRBJ1-4; D call uncertain. The germline CDR1 and CDR2 sequences are LGHDT and YNNKEL (reference sequence). The CDR3 spans 14 residues. Trimming removed 3 bases from V and 0 bases from J, with 5 bases in between.

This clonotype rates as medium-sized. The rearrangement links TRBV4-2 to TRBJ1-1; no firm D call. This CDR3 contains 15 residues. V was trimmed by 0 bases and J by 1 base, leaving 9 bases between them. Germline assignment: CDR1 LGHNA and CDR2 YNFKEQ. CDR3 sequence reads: CASSQDSAGNTEAFF. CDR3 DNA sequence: TGTGCCAGCAGCCAAGATTCGGCAGGGAACACTGAAGCTTTCTTT.

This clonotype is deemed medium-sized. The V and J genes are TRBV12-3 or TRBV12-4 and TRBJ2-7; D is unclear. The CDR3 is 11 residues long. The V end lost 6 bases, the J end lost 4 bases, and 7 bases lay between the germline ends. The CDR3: CASSPGYEQYF. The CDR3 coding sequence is TGTGCCAGCAGCCCGGGTTACGAGCAGTACTTC.

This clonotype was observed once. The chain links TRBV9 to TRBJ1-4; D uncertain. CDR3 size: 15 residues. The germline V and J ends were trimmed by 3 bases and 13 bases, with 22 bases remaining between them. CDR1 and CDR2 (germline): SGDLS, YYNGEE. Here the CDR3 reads CASSEKMDVGRGLFF. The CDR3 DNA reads TGTGCCAGCAGCGAGAAGATGGACGTTGGGCGGGGACTGTTTTTT.

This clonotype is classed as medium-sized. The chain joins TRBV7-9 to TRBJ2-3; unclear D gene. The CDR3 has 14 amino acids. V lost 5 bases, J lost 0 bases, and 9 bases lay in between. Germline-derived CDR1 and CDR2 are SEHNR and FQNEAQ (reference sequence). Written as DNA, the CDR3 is TGTGCCAGCAGCAGCCTAGGGAGCACAGATACGCAGTATTTT. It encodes CASSSLGSTDTQYF.

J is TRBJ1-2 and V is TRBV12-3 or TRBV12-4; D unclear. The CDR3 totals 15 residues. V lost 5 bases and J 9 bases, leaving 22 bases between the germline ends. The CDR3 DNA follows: TGTGCCAGCAGTCCCAGGAGAGGCGGACCCTACAGCTACACCTTC. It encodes CASSPRRGGPYSYTF.

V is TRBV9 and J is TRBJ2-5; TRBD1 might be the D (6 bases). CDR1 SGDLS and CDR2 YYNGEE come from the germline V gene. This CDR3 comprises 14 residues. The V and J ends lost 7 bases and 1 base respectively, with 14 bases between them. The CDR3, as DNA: TGTGCCAGCTCCAACAGGGCCACCCAAGAGACCCAGTACTTC. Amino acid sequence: CASSNRATQETQYF. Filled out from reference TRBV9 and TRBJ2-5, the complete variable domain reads DSGVTQTPKHLITATGQRVTLRCSPRSGDLSVYWYQQSLDQGLQFLIQYYNGEERAKGNILERFSAQQFPDLHSELNLSSLELGDSALYFCASSNRATQETQYFGPGTRLLVL.

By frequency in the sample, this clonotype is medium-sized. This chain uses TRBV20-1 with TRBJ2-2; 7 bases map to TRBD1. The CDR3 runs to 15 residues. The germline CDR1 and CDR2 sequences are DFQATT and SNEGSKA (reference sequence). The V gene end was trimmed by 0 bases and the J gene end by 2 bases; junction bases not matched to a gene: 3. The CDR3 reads CSARDSGGNTGELFF. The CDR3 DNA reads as TGCAGTGCTAGAGATTCAGGGGGTAACACCGGGGAGCTGTTTTTT.

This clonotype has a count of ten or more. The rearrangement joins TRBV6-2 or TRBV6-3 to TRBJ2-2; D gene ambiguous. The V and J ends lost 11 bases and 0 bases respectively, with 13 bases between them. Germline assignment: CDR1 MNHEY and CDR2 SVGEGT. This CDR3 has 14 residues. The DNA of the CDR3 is TGTGCCGGAAGGGTGACTGCGAACACCGGGGAGCTGTTTTTT. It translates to CAGRVTANTGELFF.

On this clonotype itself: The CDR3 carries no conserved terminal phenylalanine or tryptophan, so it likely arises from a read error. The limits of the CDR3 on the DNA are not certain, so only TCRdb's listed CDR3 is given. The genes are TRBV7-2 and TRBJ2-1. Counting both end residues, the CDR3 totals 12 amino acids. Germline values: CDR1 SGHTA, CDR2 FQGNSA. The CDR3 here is CASSLVTNEQSS.

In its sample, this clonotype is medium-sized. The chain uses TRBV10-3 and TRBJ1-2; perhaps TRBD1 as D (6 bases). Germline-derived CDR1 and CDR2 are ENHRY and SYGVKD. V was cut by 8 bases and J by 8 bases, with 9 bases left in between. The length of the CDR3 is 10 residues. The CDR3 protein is CAIYGGGYTF. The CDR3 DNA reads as TGTGCCATCTACGGGGGCGGCTACACCTTC.

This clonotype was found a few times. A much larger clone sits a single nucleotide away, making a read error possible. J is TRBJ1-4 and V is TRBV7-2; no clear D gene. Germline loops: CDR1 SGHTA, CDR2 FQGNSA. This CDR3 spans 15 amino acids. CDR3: CASSLRPGPNEKLLF. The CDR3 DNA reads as TGTGCCAGCAGCTTACGCCCAGGACCTAATGAAAAACTGCTTTTT. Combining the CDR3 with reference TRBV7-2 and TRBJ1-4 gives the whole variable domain GAGVSQSPSNKVTEKGKDVELRCDPISGHTALYWYRQSLGQGLEFLIYFQGNSAPDKSGLPSDRFSAERTGGSVSTLTIQRTQQEDSAVYLCASSLRPGPNEKLLFGSGTQLSVL.

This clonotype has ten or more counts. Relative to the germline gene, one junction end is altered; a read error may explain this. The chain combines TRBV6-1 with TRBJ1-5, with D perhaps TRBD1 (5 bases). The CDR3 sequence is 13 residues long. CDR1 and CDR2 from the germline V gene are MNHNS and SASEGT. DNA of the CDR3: TGTGCCAGCAGTGAAGTGGAGCCCCCAGGGAGCATTTTT. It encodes CASSEVEPPGSIF.